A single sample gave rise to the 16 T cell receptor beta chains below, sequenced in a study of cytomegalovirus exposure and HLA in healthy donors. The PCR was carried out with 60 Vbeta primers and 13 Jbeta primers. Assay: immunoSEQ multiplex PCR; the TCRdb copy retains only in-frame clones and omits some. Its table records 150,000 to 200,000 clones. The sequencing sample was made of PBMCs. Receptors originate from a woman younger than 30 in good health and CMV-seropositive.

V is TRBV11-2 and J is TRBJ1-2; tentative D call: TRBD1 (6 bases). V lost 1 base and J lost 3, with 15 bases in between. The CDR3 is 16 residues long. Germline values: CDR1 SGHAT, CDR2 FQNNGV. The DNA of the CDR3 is TGTGCCAGCAGCTTAGTCGTCAGGGGTTCTGACTATGGCTACACCTTC. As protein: CASSLVVRGSDYGYTF.

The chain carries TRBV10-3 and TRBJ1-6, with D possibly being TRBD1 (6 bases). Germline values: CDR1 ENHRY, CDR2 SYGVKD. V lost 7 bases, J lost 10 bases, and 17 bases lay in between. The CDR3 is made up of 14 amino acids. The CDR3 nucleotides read TGTGCCATCACCTCCCAACAGGGTGGGTCACCCCTCCACTTT. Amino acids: CAITSQQGGSPLHF.

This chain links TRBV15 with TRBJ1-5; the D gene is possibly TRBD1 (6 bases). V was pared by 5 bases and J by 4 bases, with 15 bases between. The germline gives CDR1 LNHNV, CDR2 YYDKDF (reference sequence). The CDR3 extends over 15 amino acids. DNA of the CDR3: TGTGCCACCAGCTCCTCGATAACAGGGAATCAGCCCCAGCATTTT. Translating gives CATSSSITGNQPQHF.

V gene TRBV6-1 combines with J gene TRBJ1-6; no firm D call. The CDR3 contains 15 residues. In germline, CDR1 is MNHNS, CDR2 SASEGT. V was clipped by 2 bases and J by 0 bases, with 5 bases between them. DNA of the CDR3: TGTGCCAGCAGTGAACATCACTCCTATAATTCACCCCTCCACTTT. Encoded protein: CASSEHHSYNSPLHF.

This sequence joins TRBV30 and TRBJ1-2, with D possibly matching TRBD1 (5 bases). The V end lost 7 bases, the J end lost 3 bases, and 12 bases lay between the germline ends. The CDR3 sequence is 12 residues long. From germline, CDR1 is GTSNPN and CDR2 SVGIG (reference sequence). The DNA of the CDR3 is TGTGCCTCGCCAGGGAACCACTATGGCTACACCTTC. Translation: CASPGNHYGYTF.

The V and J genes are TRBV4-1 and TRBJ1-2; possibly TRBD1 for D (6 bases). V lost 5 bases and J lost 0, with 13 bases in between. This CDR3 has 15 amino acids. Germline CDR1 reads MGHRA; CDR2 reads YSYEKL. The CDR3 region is CASSKRQASNYGYTF. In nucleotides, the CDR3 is TGCGCCAGCAGCAAACGACAGGCCTCTAACTATGGCTACACCTTC.

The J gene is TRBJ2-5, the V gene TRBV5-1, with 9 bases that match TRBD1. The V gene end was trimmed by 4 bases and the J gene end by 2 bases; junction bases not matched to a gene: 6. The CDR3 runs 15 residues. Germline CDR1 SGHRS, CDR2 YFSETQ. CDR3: CASSTGQGLQETQYF. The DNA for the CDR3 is TGCGCCAGCAGCACGGGACAGGGCTTACAAGAGACCCAGTACTTC.

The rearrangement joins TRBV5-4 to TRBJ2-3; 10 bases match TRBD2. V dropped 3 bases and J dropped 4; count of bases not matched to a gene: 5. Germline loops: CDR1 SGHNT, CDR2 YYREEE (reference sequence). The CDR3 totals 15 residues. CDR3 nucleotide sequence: TGTGCCAGCAGCTCAGCGGGGGGGCGGTCAGATACGCAGTATTTT. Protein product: CASSSAGGRSDTQYF.

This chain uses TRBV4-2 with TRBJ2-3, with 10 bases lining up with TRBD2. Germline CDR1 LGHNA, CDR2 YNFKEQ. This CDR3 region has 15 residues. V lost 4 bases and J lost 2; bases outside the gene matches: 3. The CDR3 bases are TGTGCCAGCAGCCCTGGACTAGCGGACACAGATACGCAGTATTTT. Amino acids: CASSPGLADTDTQYF.

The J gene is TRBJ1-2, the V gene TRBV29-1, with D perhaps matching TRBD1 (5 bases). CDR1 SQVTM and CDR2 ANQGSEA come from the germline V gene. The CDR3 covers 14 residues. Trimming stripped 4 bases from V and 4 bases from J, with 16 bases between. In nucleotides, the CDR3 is TGCAGCGTTGCGGGGTGGGGGGATTCCTATGGCTACACCTTC. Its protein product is CSVAGWGDSYGYTF.

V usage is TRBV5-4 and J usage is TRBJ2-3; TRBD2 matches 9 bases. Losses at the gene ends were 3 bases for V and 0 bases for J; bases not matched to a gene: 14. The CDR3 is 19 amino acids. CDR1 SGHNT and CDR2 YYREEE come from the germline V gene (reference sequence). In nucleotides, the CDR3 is TGTGCCAGCAGCTCCCCGACTAGCGGACGCACCGTAAGCACAGATACGCAGTATTTT. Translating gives CASSSPTSGRTVSTDTQYF.

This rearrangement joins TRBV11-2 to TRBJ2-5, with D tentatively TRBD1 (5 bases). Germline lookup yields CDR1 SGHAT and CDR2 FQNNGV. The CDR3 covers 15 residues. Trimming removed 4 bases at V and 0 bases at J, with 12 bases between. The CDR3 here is CASSSRDRYQETQYF. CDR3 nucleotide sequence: TGTGCCAGCAGCTCCAGGGATAGGTACCAAGAGACCCAGTACTTC.

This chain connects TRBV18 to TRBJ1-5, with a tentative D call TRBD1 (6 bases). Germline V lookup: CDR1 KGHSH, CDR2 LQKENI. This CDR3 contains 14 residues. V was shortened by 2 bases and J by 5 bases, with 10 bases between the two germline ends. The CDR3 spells CASSPGGADQPQHF. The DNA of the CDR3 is TGTGCCAGCTCACCAGGGGGGGCGGATCAGCCCCAGCATTTT.

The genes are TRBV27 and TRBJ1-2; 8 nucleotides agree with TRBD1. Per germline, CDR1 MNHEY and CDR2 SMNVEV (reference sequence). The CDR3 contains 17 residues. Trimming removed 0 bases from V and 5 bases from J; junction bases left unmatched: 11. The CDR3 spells CASSLSPRTGLRYGYTF. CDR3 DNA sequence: TGTGCCAGCAGTTTATCGCCCAGGACAGGGCTGAGGTATGGCTACACCTTC.

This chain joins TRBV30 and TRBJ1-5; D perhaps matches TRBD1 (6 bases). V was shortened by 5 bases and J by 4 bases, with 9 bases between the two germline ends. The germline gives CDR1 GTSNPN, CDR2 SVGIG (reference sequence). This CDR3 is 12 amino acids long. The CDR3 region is CAWGQLNQPQHF. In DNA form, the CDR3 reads TGTGCCTGGGGACAGCTAAATCAGCCCCAGCATTTT.

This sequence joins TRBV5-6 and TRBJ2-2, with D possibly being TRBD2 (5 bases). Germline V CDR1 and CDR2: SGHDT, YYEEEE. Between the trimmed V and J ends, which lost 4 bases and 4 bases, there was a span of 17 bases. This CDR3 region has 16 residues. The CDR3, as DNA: TGTGCCAGCAGCCAGCTGGGTGTGGGGAGCACCGGGGAGCTGTTTTTT. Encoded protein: CASSQLGVGSTGELFF.